The source of this T cell receptor beta chain is a study of blood T cells in healthy people across ages. Study background: Template switching recovered approximately one barcoded beta molecule for every two T cells.

This CDR3 contains 14 residues. Germline CDR1 reads MNHEY; CDR2 reads SVGAGI. The V end lost 3 bases, the J end lost 8 bases, and 14 bases lay between the germline ends. Then a second PCR, running roughly 7 to 11 cycles, was carried out with a sample-barcoded 5' primer and a J-beta primer mix. Each cDNA molecule was tagged by a template-switch adaptor with 12 random nucleotides. TCRdb reprocessed the 5' RACE reads via MiXCR and lists one record per CDR3 protein. The data contain around 1,000,000 distinct CDR3 sequences, under 30% of them singletons. This clonotype was detected many times. This sample was shared with a second study, whose subject was T cells of mothers and their children. That source reports: The study obtained over 9.5 million TCR beta CDR3 reads per mother and 2.5 million to 3 million per child.

Sample: blood. The chain has TRBV6-5 and TRBJ2-4; D gene uncertain. This clonotype was sampled from a girl aged 2 to 9 in good health. The CDR3 region is CASSYGRPSDIQYF. DNA of the CDR3: TGTGCCAGCAGTTATGGACGGCCCTCGGACATTCAGTACTTC.